Below, 3 T cell receptor beta chains from the same sample are listed, as sequenced in a study of blood T cell repertoires in COVID-19. TCRdb's table, derived via immunoSEQ multiplex PCR, lists solely in-frame clones and lacks some. The repertoire includes tens of thousands of clones, more than 75% of them detected once, and 15% to 20% sits in the top ten. Sequenced input: peripheral blood. The receptors originated from a human donor with active COVID-19. The donor label of this sample is uncertain.

This clone was detected only once. The chain is built from TRBV4-1 and TRBJ1-5, with D possibly matching TRBD1 (5 bases). The CDR3 length is 16 residues. The ends were cut back, 0 bases at V and 2 bases at J, with 11 bases in the middle. From germline, CDR1 is MGHRA and CDR2 YSYEKL. The CDR3 reads CASSQDRGGRNQPQHF. CDR3 in DNA: TGCGCCAGCAGCCAAGATCGGGGGGGTCGCAATCAGCCCCAGCATTTT.

J is TRBJ2-3 and V is TRBV5-1, with TRBD2 matching 11 bases. Per germline, CDR1 SGHRS and CDR2 YFSETQ. V trimming: 0 bases; J trimming: 2 bases; junction bases outside the gene matches: 5. The CDR3 consists of 17 residues. The CDR3 DNA sequence: TGCGCCAGCAGCTTGGGGGTGACTAGCGGGGTCACAGATACGCAGTATTTT. Translating it yields CASSLGVTSGVTDTQYF.

The sample holds one count of this clone. This chain joins TRBV7-8 and TRBJ2-5, with TRBD2 matching over 7 bases. V dropped 5 bases and J dropped 1; count of bases not matched to a gene: 4. There are 14 residues in the CDR3. Germline CDR1 and CDR2: SGHVS and FQNEAQ. CDR3 bases: TGTGCCAGCAGCGTCGGGGGGATCCAAGAGACCCAGTACTTC. Residues: CASSVGGIQETQYF.